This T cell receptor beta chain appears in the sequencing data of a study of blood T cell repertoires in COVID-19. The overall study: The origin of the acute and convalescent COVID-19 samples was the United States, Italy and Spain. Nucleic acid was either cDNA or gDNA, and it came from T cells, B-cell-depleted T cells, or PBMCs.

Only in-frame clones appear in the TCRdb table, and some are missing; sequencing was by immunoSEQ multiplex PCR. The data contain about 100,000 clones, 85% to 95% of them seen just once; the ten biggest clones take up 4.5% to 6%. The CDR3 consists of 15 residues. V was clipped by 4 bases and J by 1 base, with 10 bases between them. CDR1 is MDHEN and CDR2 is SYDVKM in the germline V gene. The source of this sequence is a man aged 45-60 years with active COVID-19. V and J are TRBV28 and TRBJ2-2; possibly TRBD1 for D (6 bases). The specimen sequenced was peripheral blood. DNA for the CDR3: TGTGCCAGCAGTTGGACAGTACAGAACACCGGGGAGCTGTTTTTT. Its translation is CASSWTVQNTGELFF.